One and the same sample provided the 32 T cell receptor beta chains below, sequenced in a study of CD4 and CD8 cells across lung adenocarcinoma regions. TCRdb fed the PCR reads into MiXCR, producing one record per CDR3 protein. The sample has 6,000 to 8,000 distinct CDR3 sequences; roughly 50% are singletons. The sequenced sample consisted of CD4+ T cells from the center of a lung tumor. The receptors here all came from a female donor with lung adenocarcinoma. The CD4 and CD8 labels of this study may be unreliable.

By proportion, this clonotype is medium-sized. The V and J genes are TRBV27 and TRBJ2-5, with 9 positions matching TRBD1. With 5 bases clipped from V and 5 bases from J, the junction kept 9 bases outside the gene matches. The CDR3 is 15 residues long. Germline values: CDR1 MNHEY, CDR2 SMNVEV (reference sequence). This chain's CDR3 is CASSGQGQDVETQYF. As DNA, the CDR3 is TGTGCCAGCAGTGGACAGGGGCAGGACGTGGAGACCCAGTACTTC.

A few counts support this clonotype. V and J are TRBV7-2 and TRBJ2-5; the match to TRBD2 covers 10 bases. CDR1 is SGHTA and CDR2 is FQGNSA in the germline V gene. V dropped 2 bases and J dropped 4; count of bases not matched to a gene: 4. The CDR3 has 15 residues. In DNA, the CDR3 is TGTGCCAGCAGCTTATACCCTAGCGGGAGAGAGACCCAGTACTTC. This encodes CASSLYPSGRETQYF.

As to this clonotype: The junction departs from the called germline gene at one end, perhaps through a read error. The rearrangement links TRBV27 to TRBJ2-3; no firm D call. The germline CDR1 and CDR2 sequences are MNHEY and SMNVEV (reference sequence). CDR3 size: 13 residues. The CDR3 coding sequence is TGTGCCAGCAGGGGTACCGACCCAGATACCCAGTATTTT. It codes for CASRGTDPDTQYF.

This clonotype has at least ten counts. J is TRBJ2-2 and V is TRBV7-2, with TRBD2 as a possible D gene (6 bases). Germline CDR1 SGHTA, CDR2 FQGNSA. This CDR3 is built from 14 residues. Deletions cut 5 bases from V and 1 base from J, with 8 bases between. The CDR3 sequence: CASSRDWNTGELFF. The CDR3, as DNA: TGTGCCAGCAGCAGGGACTGGAACACCGGGGAGCTGTTTTTT.

The genes are TRBV6-1 and TRBJ2-1, with D tentatively TRBD2 (5 bases). Between the trimmed V and J ends, which lost 10 bases and 3 bases, there was a span of 19 bases. The germline gives CDR1 MNHNS, CDR2 SASEGT. This CDR3 is 15 amino acids long. CDR3 sequence reads: CATETAGLVYNEQFF. The DNA for the CDR3 is TGTGCCACCGAAACGGCGGGCCTCGTCTACAATGAGCAGTTCTTC.

This clonotype was found many times. The genes are TRBV12-3 or TRBV12-4 and TRBJ2-7; D perhaps matches TRBD2 (6 bases). This CDR3 has 15 amino acids. Trimming took off 5 bases at V and 0 bases at J, with 14 bases between the two ends. In DNA, the CDR3 is TGTGCCAGCAGTCGGGACTCTGGGAGCTCCTACGAGCAGTACTTC. It codes for CASSRDSGSSYEQYF.

The rearrangement uses TRBV6-1 and TRBJ2-4; possibly TRBD2 for D (6 bases). Deletions cut 0 bases from V and 13 bases from J, with 25 bases between. This CDR3 region has 17 residues. Germline V gene sequence: CDR1 MNHNS, CDR2 SASEGT. The CDR3 sequence is CASSEANPGSSYNEQYF. The CDR3 nucleotides are TGTGCCAGCAGTGAAGCGAACCCCGGGAGCTCCTACAATGAGCAGTACTTC.

This clonotype was observed a handful of times. J is TRBJ2-3 and V is TRBV6-2 or TRBV6-3, with 7 bases that match TRBD2. Germline V lookup: CDR1 MNHEY, CDR2 SVGEGT. The CDR3 has 17 residues. V dropped 6 bases and J dropped 0; count of bases not matched to a gene: 12. This chain's CDR3 is CASSHRPGLPSTDTQYF. CDR3 nucleotides: TGTGCCAGCAGCCACAGACCGGGACTACCAAGCACAGATACGCAGTATTTT.

This clonotype was detected many times. The chain joins TRBV10-2 to TRBJ2-1, with 7 bases that match TRBD2. The CDR3 is 16 amino acids. Trimming removed 0 bases from V and 5 bases from J; junction bases left unmatched: 7. Germline-derived CDR1 and CDR2 are WSHSY and SAAADI. The CDR3 loop is CASSESSGEINNEQFF. The DNA for the CDR3 is TGCGCCAGCAGTGAGTCCAGCGGGGAGATCAACAATGAGCAGTTCTTC.

The chain carries TRBV6-5 and TRBJ2-4, with D possibly called TRBD1 or TRBD2 (5 bases each). This CDR3 region has 14 residues. The V and J ends lost 4 bases and 13 bases respectively, with 20 bases between them. CDR1 is MNHEY and CDR2 is SVGAGI in the germline V gene. In nucleotides, the CDR3 is TGTGCCAGCAGTTCGGGGCGAGGGTTCGGCACCCAGTACTTC. Translating gives CASSSGRGFGTQYF.

The chain has TRBV6-1 and TRBJ2-1, with D possibly TRBD2 on 5 matching bases. Germline V lookup: CDR1 MNHNS, CDR2 SASEGT. The CDR3 sequence is 15 residues long. Trimming took off 6 bases at V and 2 bases at J, with 14 bases between the two ends. The CDR3 sequence is CASRRADFPYNEQFF. The CDR3 nucleotides are TGTGCCAGCAGACGAGCGGATTTCCCCTACAATGAGCAGTTCTTC.

By frequency in the sample, this clonotype is medium-sized (0.01 to 0.1%). The chain combines TRBV6-1 with TRBJ1-6, with D perhaps TRBD1 (5 bases). The CDR3 totals 13 residues. V lost 2 bases and J 12 bases, leaving 11 bases between the germline ends. CDR1 is MNHNS and CDR2 is SASEGT in the germline V gene. The CDR3 DNA is TGTGCCAGCAGTGAACCAACAGGAGAACCCCTCCACTTT. Translated: CASSEPTGEPLHF.

The V gene is TRBV6-1, the J gene TRBJ2-3; 7 positions match TRBD1. The CDR3 loop spans 18 amino acids. Trimming cost V 2 bases and J 6 bases; bases outside gene matches: 17. CDR1 MNHNS and CDR2 SASEGT come from the germline V gene. This CDR3 reads CASSEPNDRVRGSDTQYF. CDR3 DNA sequence: TGTGCCAGCAGTGAACCTAACGACAGGGTGAGAGGTAGCGATACGCAGTATTTT.

The CDR3 loop reads CAINAADRNNEQFF. For the CDR3, the DNA is TGTGCCATCAACGCCGCTGACAGGAACAATGAGCAGTTCTTC. The chain couples TRBV10-3 to TRBJ2-1; TRBD1 might be the D (6 bases). The CDR3 contains 14 residues. Germline-derived CDR1 and CDR2 are ENHRY and SYGVKD. Trimming shortened V by 7 bases and J by 5 bases, and 15 bases separated the two germline ends.

The V call is TRBV27, the J call TRBJ2-3, with D tentatively TRBD2 (6 bases). The germline V and J ends were trimmed by 2 bases and 12 bases, with 27 bases remaining between them. CDR3 length equals 17 residues. CDR1 MNHEY and CDR2 SMNVEV come from the germline V gene (reference sequence). The chain's CDR3 is CASSLRSGLGRANTQYF. CDR3 DNA sequence: TGTGCCAGCAGTTTAAGGTCGGGACTGGGTAGGGCAAACACTCAGTATTTT.

This clonotype was seen a few times. The rearrangement uses TRBV20-1 and TRBJ2-1; no reliable D call. The closer fit of TRBJ2-5 to the DNA end suggests the J call may be wrong. Per germline, CDR1 DFQATT and CDR2 SNEGSKA (reference sequence). This CDR3 spans 15 amino acids. CDR3 DNA sequence: TGCAGTGCTAGAGATCTAAGGTTGGCTGAAGAGACCCAGTACTTC. As protein: CSARDLRLAEETQYF.

This clonotype appeared a single time. The J gene is TRBJ2-3, the V gene TRBV4-3; 11 nucleotides align to TRBD2. Germline-derived CDR1 and CDR2 are LGHNA and YSLEER. Losses at the gene ends were 4 bases for V and 3 bases for J; bases not matched to a gene: 6. This CDR3 is built from 16 residues. The CDR3 protein is CASSPLAGGRTDTQYF. The CDR3 bases are TGCGCCAGCAGCCCATTAGCGGGAGGGAGGACAGATACGCAGTATTTT.

The rearrangement joins TRBV6-1 to TRBJ2-1, with TRBD1 matching over 11 bases. The DNA end favors TRBJ2-7, so the J call may be wrong. The germline V gene encodes CDR1 MNHNS and CDR2 SASEGT. This CDR3 has 15 residues. This chain's CDR3 is CASLEAPGQGDEQYF. DNA for the CDR3: TGTGCCAGCCTGGAGGCACCGGGACAGGGGGACGAGCAGTACTTC.

The chain combines TRBV6-1 with TRBJ2-5; 8 nucleotides agree with TRBD1. Looked up from germline, CDR1 is MNHNS and CDR2 is SASEGT. This CDR3 is built from 14 residues. The J segment lost 4 bases and the V segment lost 6 bases, leaving 7 bases of the junction unmatched. This CDR3 reads CASSSDRDGETQYF. For the CDR3, the DNA is TGTGCCAGCAGCTCGGACAGGGATGGAGAGACCCAGTACTTC.

By proportion, this clonotype is medium-sized. CDR3 residues: CASSYPHGGGTYEQYF. In nucleotides, the CDR3 is TGTGCCAGCAGTTACCCCCATGGGGGCGGGACCTACGAGCAGTACTTC. The chain carries TRBV6-5 and TRBJ2-7; tentatively, D is TRBD1 or TRBD2 (6 bases each). V shed 2 bases and J shed 2 bases, with 16 bases lying between them. The CDR3 length is 16 residues. Germline loops: CDR1 MNHEY, CDR2 SVGAGI.

This rearrangement joins TRBV4-2 to TRBJ2-3; 8 positions match TRBD2. Germline V gene lookup returns CDR1 LGHNA and CDR2 YNFKEQ. The CDR3 has 16 amino acids. The junction had 4 bases not matched to a gene; V was cut back by 1 base and J by 1 base. The CDR3 DNA sequence: TGTGCCAGCAGCCAAGGTCGAGCGGGGGGCACAGATACGCAGTATTTT. Residues: CASSQGRAGGTDTQYF.

The chain couples TRBV28 to TRBJ2-7; 8 bases match TRBD1. The V and J ends lost 5 bases and 0 bases, in that order; junction bases with no gene match: 12. CDR1 MDHEN and CDR2 SYDVKM come from the germline V gene. The CDR3 runs 17 residues. This CDR3 is CASSTQRGQGVSYEQYF. CDR3 nucleotide sequence: TGTGCCAGCAGTACTCAACGTGGACAGGGAGTCTCCTACGAGCAGTACTTC.

This clonotype occurred once. The V and J genes are TRBV28 and TRBJ2-1; no definite D call. Near its end, the DNA agrees better with TRBJ2-5, so the J call may be wrong. The germline V gene encodes CDR1 MDHEN and CDR2 SYDVKM. This CDR3 has 12 amino acids. CDR3 bases: TGTGCCAGCAGTGGATTCCCAGAGACCCAGTACTTC. Its protein is CASSGFPETQYF.

This clonotype was seen just once. The V gene is TRBV15, the J gene TRBJ2-5; tentatively, D is TRBD2 (6 bases). The CDR3 runs to 19 residues. Deletions cut 0 bases from V and 2 bases from J, with 22 bases between. Germline V lookup: CDR1 LNHNV, CDR2 YYDKDF (reference sequence). The DNA of the CDR3 is TGTGCCACCAGCAGAGATTGGTCTCCCCGCGGCGGGGTACAAGAGACCCAGTACTTC. It specifies CATSRDWSPRGGVQETQYF.

V usage is TRBV7-2 and J usage is TRBJ2-3; perhaps TRBD2 as D (7 bases). V dropped 5 bases and J dropped 9 bases, with 24 bases sitting between them. Germline CDR1 and CDR2: SGHTA and FQGNSA. The CDR3 spans 16 residues. CDR3: CASSPREGGAKNTQYF. CDR3 nucleotides: TGTGCCAGCAGCCCAAGGGAGGGGGGGGCCAAAAACACGCAGTATTTT.

The genes are TRBV27 and TRBJ2-5; D gene uncertain. V was pared by 6 bases and J by 11 bases, with 19 bases between. The germline V gene has CDR1 MNHEY and CDR2 SMNVEV (reference sequence). The CDR3 is made up of 13 amino acids. CDR3 bases: TGTGCCAGCAGAAGTACCGGCCCAGATACGCAGTACTTC. Translating gives CASRSTGPDTQYF.

This clonotype has a handful of counts. The chain employs TRBV3-1 and TRBJ2-5; maybe TRBD1 (5 bases). The CDR3 has 15 residues. Germline V gene sequence: CDR1 LGHDT, CDR2 YNNKEL (reference sequence). Trimming removed 1 base at V and 3 bases at J, with 12 bases between. The CDR3 DNA sequence: TGTGCCAGCAGCCAAGGTTCAGGGTTCGAAGAGACCCAGTACTTC. This gives the protein CASSQGSGFEETQYF.

The genes are TRBV27 and TRBJ1-1, with D possibly TRBD1 on 5 matching bases. The germline V and J ends were trimmed by 0 bases and 7 bases, with 12 bases remaining between them. Germline V lookup: CDR1 MNHEY, CDR2 SMNVEV (reference sequence). This CDR3 has 14 amino acids. The CDR3 sequence: CASSLSGRSLEAFF. In DNA, the CDR3 is TGTGCCAGCAGTTTATCGGGACGGTCCCTTGAAGCTTTCTTT.

The rearrangement uses TRBV27 and TRBJ2-2; 8 bases agree with TRBD2. The length of the CDR3 is 16 residues. The ends lost 6 bases at V and 3 bases at J; junction bases unmatched: 9. Looked up from germline, CDR1 is MNHEY and CDR2 is SMNVEV (reference sequence). As DNA, the CDR3 is TGTGCCAGCAGAACGGAAGCGGGAGTTGACACCGGGGAGCTGTTTTTT. Encoded protein: CASRTEAGVDTGELFF.

The rearrangement links TRBV6-1 to TRBJ2-5, with no clear D. The end of the DNA is better explained by TRBJ2-7, so the J call may be wrong. Germline lookup yields CDR1 MNHNS and CDR2 SASEGT. The CDR3 runs 13 residues. The CDR3 sequence: CASSPNQAYEQYF. The CDR3 region has the DNA TGTGCCAGCAGTCCGAATCAGGCGTACGAGCAGTACTTC.

CDR3 loop: CASSEVAGADGELFF. CDR3 bases: TGCGCCAGCAGTGAAGTAGCGGGAGCGGACGGGGAGCTGTTTTTT. The genes are TRBV10-2 and TRBJ2-2; 9 bases map to TRBD2. This CDR3 has 15 residues. Trimming cost V 3 bases and J 7 bases; bases outside gene matches: 6. Germline V gene sequence: CDR1 WSHSY, CDR2 SAAADI.

This clonotype has ten or more counts. V usage is TRBV11-3 and J usage is TRBJ2-3; D might be TRBD1 (6 bases). V lost 4 bases and J lost 4, with 9 bases in between. CDR3 length equals 13 residues. Looked up from germline, CDR1 is SGHNT and CDR2 is YENEEA. CDR3 in amino acids: CASSSTGSDTQYF. The CDR3, as DNA: TGTGCCAGCAGCTCTACAGGGTCAGATACGCAGTATTTT. Full variable domain (remainder filled in from reference TRBV11-3 and TRBJ2-3): EAGVVQSPRYKIIEKKQPVAFWCNPISGHNTLYWYLQNLGQGPELLIRYENEEAVDDSQLPKDRFSAERLKGVDSTLKIQPAELGDSAVYLCASSSTGSDTQYFGPGTRLTVL.